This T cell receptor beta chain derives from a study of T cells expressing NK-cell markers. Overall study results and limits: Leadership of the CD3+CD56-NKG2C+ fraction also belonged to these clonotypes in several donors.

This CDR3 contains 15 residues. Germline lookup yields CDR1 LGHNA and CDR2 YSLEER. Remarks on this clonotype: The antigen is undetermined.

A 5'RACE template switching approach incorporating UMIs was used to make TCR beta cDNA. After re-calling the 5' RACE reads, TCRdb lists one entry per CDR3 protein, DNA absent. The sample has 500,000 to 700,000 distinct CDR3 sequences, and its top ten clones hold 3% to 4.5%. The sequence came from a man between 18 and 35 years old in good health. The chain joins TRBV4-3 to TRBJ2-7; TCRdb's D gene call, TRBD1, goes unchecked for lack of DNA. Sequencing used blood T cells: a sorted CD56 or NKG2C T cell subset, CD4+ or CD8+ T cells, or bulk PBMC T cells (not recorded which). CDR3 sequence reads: CASSQDWGSLGEQYF.